This TCR beta chain appears in the sequencing data of a study of patients and donors after allogeneic stem cell transplantation. From the RT-PCR reads, TCRdb called clonotypes with MiXCR, one entry per CDR3 protein. This sample has over 130,000 distinct CDR3 sequences, with 37% found just once. V gave up 3 bases and J gave up 1 base; unmatched junction bases: 3. The CDR3 sequence is 15 residues long. The V gene is TRBV12-3 or TRBV12-4, the J gene TRBJ1-1, with TRBD1 matching 9 bases. The specimen was blood, either unsorted or a sorted T cell fraction (not recorded which). The TCR was taken from a human donor who was either an allogeneic HSCT recipient or a stem cell or donor lymphocyte infusion donor (not recorded which). It is not recorded whose cells these are; they may come from a transplant donor. CDR3 nucleotide sequence: TGTGCCAGCAGTTTGGGGGGACAGGGGAACACTGAAGCTTTCTTT. It codes for CASSLGGQGNTEAFF.